This T cell receptor (beta chain) was retrieved from a study of blood T cells in healthy people across ages. The people who gave samples were healthy Caucasians from Russia, aged about 6 to 100. With 8 bases removed from V and 6 bases from J, the gap between germline ends came to 17 bases. CDR1 and CDR2 (germline): SGHTA, FQGNSA. There are 14 residues in the CDR3. A second PCR of about 7 to 11 cycles used a sample-barcoded 5' primer and a J-beta primer mix. Each cDNA molecule, via a template-switch adaptor with 12 random nucleotides, was tagged. TCRdb independently ran MiXCR on the 5' RACE reads; one entry per CDR3 protein. The table lists hundreds of thousands of distinct CDR3 sequences, more than 40% of them singletons, with roughly a fifth in the top ten. A few counts support this clonotype.

The gene calls are TRBV7-2 and TRBJ2-1; a weak D match, TRBD2 (7 bases). Sequenced material: blood. This clonotype was obtained from a man aged 60-69 years in good health. CDR3 amino acids: CASSPGGQINEQFF. The CDR3 nucleotides are TGTGCCAGCTCCCCGGGGGGACAAATCAATGAGCAGTTCTTC.